A selection of T cell receptor beta chains follows, all from one sample in a study of blood T cell repertoires in COVID-19. The repertoire was sequenced with immunoSEQ multiplex PCR; TCRdb's copy has only in-frame clones and lacks some. Here the sample spans nearly 110,000 clones, about nine tenths being singletons. Material: peripheral blood. The receptor set was obtained from a woman in her thirties with acute or convalescent COVID-19. Each CDR3 is given with its conserved first and last residue. The D gene is left open where the match is weak. Size is omitted from some rows. Given values are once, few, many or a class for expanded clones.

CDR3 DNA,CDR3 protein,D gene,J gene,clone size,CDR3 length,V gene
TGTGCCAGTAGTGAGCGGGGACGAACTGGAAACACCATATATTTT,CASSERGRTGNTIYF,NA,TRBJ1-3,NA,15,TRBV19
TGTGCCAGCAGCGAGGGCTACGAGCAGTACTTC,CASSEGYEQYF,NA,TRBJ2-7,NA,11,TRBV27
TGTGCCAGCTCCCAACCCTCCCGAGGAGGGAATAGACCCCTCCACTTT,CASSQPSRGGNRPLHF,NA,TRBJ1-6,NA,16,TRBV27
TGCGCCAGCAGCTTGGTAGGGACTAGCGGGTGGAGAGTCCAAGAGACCCAGTACTTC,CASSLVGTSGWRVQETQYF,TRBD2,TRBJ2-5,NA,19,TRBV5-1
TGTGCCAGCAGTTACTACCCTAGCGGGGGGGCCTCCTACAATGAGCAGTTCTTC,CASSYYPSGGASYNEQFF,TRBD2,TRBJ2-1,NA,18,TRBV6-2/TRBV6-3
TGTGCCAGCAGCTCCTCGGCGGGAGCGGAATTTTACAATGAGCAGTTCTTC,CASSSSAGAEFYNEQFF,TRBD2,TRBJ2-1,once,17,TRBV5-4
TGTGCCAGTAGACCTGACAGGGGGGCCACTGAAGCTTTCTTT,CASRPDRGATEAFF,TRBD1,TRBJ1-1,NA,14,TRBV19
TGTGCCAGCAGCTTATTGCGGGGATCGGCCTACGAGCAGTACTTC,CASSLLRGSAYEQYF,NA,TRBJ2-7,NA,15,TRBV5-4
TGTGCCAGCAGCTTACCTAGCGGGAGGGCCTCCGGGGAGCTGTTTTTT,CASSLPSGRASGELFF,TRBD2,TRBJ2-2,NA,16,TRBV11-1
TGTGCCAGCAGTGCTGGTGCGGGAGCGTCCGCCAATGAGCAGTTCTTC,CASSAGAGASANEQFF,TRBD2,TRBJ2-1,NA,16,TRBV6-4
TGTGCCAGCAGCAAAAATCCTTATAGCGGGGGGCTTTTGTCCAAACGCACAGATACGCAGTATTTT,CASSKNPYSGGLLSKRTDTQYF,TRBD2,TRBJ2-3,NA,22,TRBV27
TGTGCCAGCTCACCATCTACAGATTCCTTCTATGGCTACACCTTC,CASSPSTDSFYGYTF,NA,TRBJ1-2,once,15,TRBV18
TGTGCCTGGACGGTGTCACGAGGCACCGGGGAGCTGTTTTTT,CAWTVSRGTGELFF,NA,TRBJ2-2,NA,14,TRBV30
TGTGCCTGGAGTGTACCGAGACAGGGGGCGCGCAATCAGCCCCAGCATTTT,CAWSVPRQGARNQPQHF,TRBD1,TRBJ1-5,NA,17,TRBV30
TGTGCCAGTAGTATCCTAGCTACGTCATACAATGAGCAGTTCTTC,CASSILATSYNEQFF,NA,TRBJ2-1,NA,15,TRBV19
TGCGCCAGCAGCCCGGGTCAGGGACAGGGGTCAAATCAGCCCCAGCATTTT,CASSPGQGQGSNQPQHF,TRBD1,TRBJ1-5,NA,17,TRBV4-1
TGTGCCAGCAGTCCATCGGGATATAATGAAAAACTGTTTTTT,CASSPSGYNEKLFF,NA,TRBJ1-4,NA,14,TRBV6-5
TGTGCCACGGAAGACAGGGTCGGCTACACTGAAGCTTTCTTT,CATEDRVGYTEAFF,TRBD1,TRBJ1-1,NA,14,TRBV19